The rows below give T cell receptor beta chains drawn from one sample of a study of tumor-infiltrating lymphocytes in primary liver carcinoma. TCRdb reanalysed the multiplex PCR reads using MiXCR and keeps one entry per CDR3 protein. The sample lists around 190,000 distinct CDR3 sequences; roughly 80% were seen once. The sample was tumor tissue from primary liver carcinoma. These receptors all stem from a man aged 35 to 55 with primary liver carcinoma and hepatitis B virus infection. CDR3s include the opening cysteine and the closing phenylalanine or tryptophan. The D gene is left open where the match is weak. Some rows mark clone size as missing; the rest say once, few, many or name a class of expanded clone.

V	size	D	J	length	CDR3	DNA
TRBV11-3	-	-	TRBJ2-3	15	CACSLDLGVAQTQYF	TGTGCCTGCAGCTTAGATCTGGGGGTGGCTCAGACCCAGTATTTT
TRBV29-1	-	-	TRBJ2-5	12	CSVVGSVEPQYF	TGCAGTGTTGTTGGCTCCGTGGAACCCCAGTACTTC
TRBV28	-	TRBD2	TRBJ2-3	15	CASSLGGLVTHMQYF	TGTGCCAGCAGTTTGGGGGGACTAGTCACACATATGCAGTATTTT
TRBV19	few	TRBD2	TRBJ2-1	13	CATGGREGRLQFF	TGTGCCACTGGGGGGCGGGAGGGCCGATTGCAGTTCTTC
TRBV28	-	TRBD1	TRBJ1-4	18	CASSLRTSSGGLGEKLLF	TGTGCCAGCAGTTTAAGGACATCGTCAGGGGGCTTGGGTGAAAAACTGTTGTTT
TRBV4-1	-	TRBD1	TRBJ2-5	18	CASSQTQQGPRSLETQYF	TGCGCCAGCAGCCAAACGCAACAGGGGCCTAGGTCCCTAGAGACTCAGTACTTC
TRBV6-5	-	-	TRBJ2-7	16	CASSYSLGGESYEQYF	TGTGCCAGCAGTTATTCCCTCGGAGGGGAGTCCTACGAGCAGTATTTC
TRBV28	-	-	TRBJ1-1	14	CASRLSKATAEVFF	TGTGCCAGCAGACTCTCGAAAGCGACGGCTGAAGTTTTCTTT
TRBV30	-	-	TRBJ2-7	13	CAWTSRDSYEQCF	TGTGCCTGGACCTCCCGTGACAGCTACGAGCAGTGCTTC
TRBV11-1	-	-	TRBJ2-7	15	CASSSTRDSSYEQYF	TGCGCCAGCAGCTCAACACGGGACTCCTCCTACGAGCAGTACTTC
TRBV12-3/TRBV12-4	-	-	TRBJ2-1	16	CASINRDNSLGDEQFF	TGTGCCAGCATTAATCGGGACAATTCTCTCGGGGATGAGCAGTTCTTC
TRBV5-4	once	-	TRBJ1-1	14	CTSSLGAGRIEAFF	TGTACCAGCAGCTTAGGAGCAGGCCGCATTGAAGCTTTCTTT
TRBV11-2	-	-	TRBJ2-3	15	CACSDSWRFTDTQYF	TGTGCCTGCAGCGATAGCTGGAGATTTACAGATACACAGTATTTT
TRBV4-2	-	TRBD1	TRBJ2-1	18	CASSQDWRTGRLYNEHFF	TGTGCCAGCAGCCAAGATTGGAGGACAGGCAGACTCTACAATGAGCATTTCTTC
TRBV12-3/TRBV12-4	-	TRBD2	TRBJ2-1	16	CVNNQGLVGPDNEQFF	TGTGTCAACAATCAAGGACTAGTGGGACCGGACAATGAGCAGTTCTTC
TRBV4-2	-	-	TRBJ2-2	15	CASSQEGGLTGELFF	TGTGCCAGCAGCCAAGAAGGGGGACTCACCGGGGAGCTGTTTTTT
TRBV20-1	few	-	TRBJ2-1	16	CSARGREASGYNEQFF	TGCAGTGCTAGGGGCCGCGAAGCGTCGGGTTACAATGAGCAGTTCTTC
TRBV6-1	-	TRBD2	TRBJ2-1	15	CASRDRLAGADEQFF	TGTGCCAGTAGAGACAGACTAGCGGGAGCCGATGAGCAGTTCTTC
TRBV12-3/TRBV12-4	-	-	TRBJ2-3	13	CLSSPLWGGTQYF	TGTCTCAGCAGTCCACTTTGGGGAGGTACGCAGTATTTT
TRBV5-4	-	-	TRBJ2-1	14	CASNSSGTYNEQFF	TGTGCCAGCAACTCCTCTGGGACCTACAATGAGCAGTTTTTC
TRBV24-1	-	-	TRBJ2-3	16	CATIDTDRGGTDTQYF	TGTGCCACCATTGATACGGACAGAGGGGGCACAGATACGCAGTATTTT
TRBV11-1	-	-	TRBJ2-3	14	CSSNPKGSFDTQYF	TGTTCCAGCAACCCTAAGGGCTCGTTTGATACGCAGTATTTT
TRBV5-6	-	TRBD1	TRBJ1-1	14	CASSAGQGRTKAFF	TGTGCCAGCAGCGCAGGACAGGGGCGGACTAAAGCTTTCTTT
TRBV4-1	-	-	TRBJ2-7	15	CASSPREEPFYEEYF	TGCGCCAGCAGCCCCCGAGAGGAACCCTTCTACGAGGAGTACTTC
TRBV11-2	-	-	TRBJ2-7	11	CSNTKGVEQYF	TGCTCCAACACGAAAGGGGTTGAGCAGTACTTC
TRBV11-3	-	-	TRBJ2-1	15	CANSPLFADSNEQFF	TGTGCCAACAGCCCCCTCTTTGCTGATAGCAATGAGCAATTCTTC
TRBV7-8	-	-	TRBJ1-6	15	CASSLSQGSSSPLHF	TGTGCCAGCAGTCTATCACAGGGTAGTAGTTCACCCCTCCACTTT
TRBV6-1	few	-	TRBJ2-6	16	CASSQQGMAGANVLTF	TGTGCCAGCAGTCAACAGGGTATGGCTGGGGCCAATGTCCTGACTTTC
TRBV5-4	-	-	TRBJ1-2	14	CASKSDISSSGYTF	TGTGCCAGCAAATCGGACATTTCCTCTAGTGGCTACACCTTC
TRBV6-2/TRBV6-3	few	TRBD2	TRBJ2-5	17	CASSERTSGRTEITQCF	TGCGCCAGCAGCGAAAGGACTAGCGGGAGGACCGAAATAACCCAGTGCTTC
TRBV11-2	-	-	TRBJ2-4	17	CVSSLDRTALAKNIQYF	TGTGTCAGCAGCTTAGACCGGACAGCTCTAGCCAAAAACATTCAATACTTC
TRBV19	-	-	TRBJ1-5	15	CASIISRGAGQPQHF	TGTGCCAGTATCATTTCAAGGGGCGCGGGTCAGCCCCAGCATTTT
TRBV29-1	-	-	TRBJ1-5	13	CSIIGQITQPQHF	TGCAGCATTATCGGACAGATCACTCAGCCCCAGCATTTT
TRBV29-1	once	-	TRBJ2-3	12	CSVEGPGLTQYF	TGCAGCGTTGAAGGCCCGGGGCTTACGCAGTATTTT
TRBV29-1	-	-	TRBJ2-6	14	CSVSVGAGANVLTF	TGCAGCGTCTCTGTTGGCGCTGGGGCCAACGTCCTGACTTTC
TRBV12-3/TRBV12-4	many	TRBD2	TRBJ2-3	16	CASSLRLGTSDDTQYF	TGTGCCAGCAGTTTAAGGCTTGGGACTAGCGATGATACGCAGTATTTT
TRBV29-1	-	-	TRBJ2-2	15	CSVGISAANTRELFF	TGCAGCGTTGGGATTAGCGCGGCGAACACCAGGGAACTGTTTTTT
TRBV6-2/TRBV6-3	-	TRBD2	TRBJ2-1	13	CASRTSRIGEQFF	TGTGCCAGCAGGACTAGCAGGATAGGTGAGCAGTTCTTC
TRBV11-1	-	TRBD2	TRBJ2-4	17	CTSSLPGTSGTNNIQYF	TGTACCAGCAGCTTACCCGGGACTAGCGGGACCAATAACATTCAGTATTTC
TRBV5-4	-	-	TRBJ2-1	13	CASSTPLIGEQSF	TGTGCCAGCAGCACCCCACTGATTGGGGAGCAGTCCTTT
TRBV29-1	-	TRBD1	TRBJ1-2	12	CSTWDRGYGYTF	TGCAGCACTTGGGACAGGGGTTATGGCTACACCTTC
TRBV28	-	-	TRBJ2-6	14	CAVVGLTGANLLTF	TGTGCCGTCGTGGGACTTACTGGGGCCAACCTCCTGACTTTC
TRBV28	-	-	TRBJ1-2	13	CDSSLVTDYGYTF	TGTGACAGCAGTTTGGTCACAGATTATGGCTACACCTTC
TRBV11-2	-	-	TRBJ2-5	15	CASSLGASRRETQYF	TGTGCCAGCAGCTTAGGGGCTAGCAGACGAGAGACCCAGTATTTC
TRBV28	-	-	TRBJ1-5	12	CASHTHNQPQHF	TGTGCCAGCCACACGCACAATCAGCCCCAGCATTTT
TRBV29-1	-	-	TRBJ2-3	15	CSDEGGAGITDTHYF	TGCAGCGATGAGGGCGGGGCGGGCATCACAGATACGCACTATTTT
TRBV11-2	-	TRBD1	TRBJ2-6	21	CATSMEGDRGTSLSGDNVLTF	TGTGCCACCAGCATGGAGGGAGACAGGGGCACTTCCCTCTCTGGGGACAACGTCCTCACTTTC
TRBV6-1	-	TRBD1	TRBJ2-1	14	CASRGDRGRKEQFF	TGTGCCAGCAGGGGTGACAGGGGACGTAAAGAGCAGTTCTTC
TRBV5-1	-	-	TRBJ1-4	15	CASSLDGRLNEKLVF	TGCGCCAGCAGCTTGGATGGCCGACTGAATGAAAAACTGGTCTTT
TRBV6-1	-	TRBD1	TRBJ1-1	14	CTRRTGQTNTEAFF	TGTACCAGGAGGACGGGACAGACGAACACTGAAGCGTTCTTT
TRBV5-1	once	TRBD1	TRBJ2-5	16	CASSLAIGTGNETQYF	TGCGCCAGCAGCTTGGCAATAGGGACAGGGAATGAGACTCAGTACTTC
TRBV4-2	-	-	TRBJ2-7	16	CASSEGTDSKSYEQYF	TGTGCCAGCAGCGAAGGAACGGACTCAAAAAGCTACGAGCAGTACTTC